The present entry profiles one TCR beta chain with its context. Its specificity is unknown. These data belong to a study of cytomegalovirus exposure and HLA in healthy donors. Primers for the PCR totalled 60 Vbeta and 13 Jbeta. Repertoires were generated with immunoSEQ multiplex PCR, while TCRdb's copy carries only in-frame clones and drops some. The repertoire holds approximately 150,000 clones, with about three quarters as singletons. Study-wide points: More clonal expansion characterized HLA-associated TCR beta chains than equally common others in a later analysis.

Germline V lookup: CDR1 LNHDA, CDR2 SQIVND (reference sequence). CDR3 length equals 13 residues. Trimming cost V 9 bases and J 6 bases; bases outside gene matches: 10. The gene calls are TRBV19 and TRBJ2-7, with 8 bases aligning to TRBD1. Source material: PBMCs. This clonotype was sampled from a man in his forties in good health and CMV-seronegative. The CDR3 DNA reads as TGTGCCAGCCAGGACAGGGAATACGGCGAGCAGTACTTC. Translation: CASQDREYGEQYF.